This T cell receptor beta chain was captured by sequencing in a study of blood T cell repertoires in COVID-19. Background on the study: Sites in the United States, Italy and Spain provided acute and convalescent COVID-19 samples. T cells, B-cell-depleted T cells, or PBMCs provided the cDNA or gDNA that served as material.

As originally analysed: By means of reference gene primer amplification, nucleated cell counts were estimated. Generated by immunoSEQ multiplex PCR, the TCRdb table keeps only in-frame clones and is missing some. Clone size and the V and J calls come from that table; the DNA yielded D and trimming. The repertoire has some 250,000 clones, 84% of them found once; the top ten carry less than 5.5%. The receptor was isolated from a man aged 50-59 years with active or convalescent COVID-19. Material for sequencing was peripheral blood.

The CDR3 sequence is CASSPGAGGNQETQYF. CDR3 sequence (DNA): TGTGCCAGCTCACCGGGAGCAGGGGGGAACCAAGAGACCCAGTACTTC. The chain uses TRBV18 and TRBJ2-5; possibly TRBD1 for D (7 bases). This CDR3 has 16 amino acids. Trimming pared 3 bases from V and 0 bases from J, leaving 14 bases between. In germline, CDR1 is KGHSH, CDR2 LQKENI. Together with reference TRBV18 and TRBJ2-5, the CDR3 gives the full variable domain: NAGVMQNPRHLVRRRGQEARLRCSPMKGHSHVYWYRQLPEEGLKFMVYLQKENIIDESGMPKERFSAEFPKEGPSILRIQQVVRGDSAAYFCASSPGAGGNQETQYFGPGTRLLVL.